The present TCR beta chain was sequenced within a study of human T cells and chemical hapten exposure. Study context: Patch testing placed 0.01% DPC on the upper back, with readings at 6 days. Affected patients, primarily female, had alopecia areata, totalis or universalis. Study-level points and caveats: Patch test score showed a positive correlation with PT1 expanded TCR counts.

The time point was: patch test 2, 6 weeks after DPC sensitization. Stated treatment: therapeutic diphenylcyclopropenone sensitization with weekly scalp DPC. Blood sampling preceded each patch test application. This clonotype was counted only a few times. The antigen remains unidentified. TCRdb ran MiXCR on the RACE reads and lists one entry per CDR3 protein. The sample has about 400,000 distinct CDR3 sequences; nearly 6.5% are singletons. This clonotype was sampled from a woman aged 18-30 years with alopecia areata. Some clones in this sample may be carry-over from other donors' samples. The source was whole blood, collected in connection with sensitization to the hapten diphenylcyclopropenone (DPC).

The chain's CDR3 is CSARFLAGYSVGEQFF. In DNA, the CDR3 is TGCAGTGCTAGATTCCTAGCGGGGTATAGTGTCGGTGAGCAGTTCTTC. The gene calls are TRBV20-1 and TRBJ2-1, with 9 bases lining up with TRBD2. Germline loops: CDR1 DFQATT, CDR2 SNEGSKA (reference sequence). V lost 2 bases, J lost 9 bases, and 14 bases stayed unmatched. The CDR3 has 16 amino acids.